The 30 T cell receptor beta chains reported below all come from one sample, sequenced in a study of blood T cell repertoires in COVID-19 (dated by TCRdb to 2019 to 2021). The library was generated by the immunoSEQ multiplex PCR assay. Here the immuneACCESS table is served through TCRdb, limited to in-frame sequences with V and J called. Missing clones are a known gap in these copies; in checked studies unresolved V genes cover under half, and the rest lacks a known reason. The sample contains fewer than 500,000 clones, roughly 90% of them found a single time. The ten largest account for about 0.91% of the sample. The sequencing input was peripheral blood. Receptor source: a man between 18 and 35 years old with COVID-19, enrolled during active disease.

This chain connects TRBV15 to TRBJ1-5; no definite D call. V gave up 0 bases and J gave up 8 bases, with 11 bases separating them. Germline CDR1 LNHNV, CDR2 YYDKDF (reference sequence). The CDR3 extends over 14 amino acids. The CDR3 sequence: CATSRDLGSEPQHF. CDR3 DNA: TGTGCCACCAGCAGAGATCTCGGTTCCGAGCCCCAGCATTTT.

V usage is TRBV6-5 and J usage is TRBJ2-7; tentative D call: TRBD1 (5 bases). Trimming stripped 0 bases from V and 4 bases from J, with 13 bases between. CDR3 length: 15 amino acids. Germline V gives CDR1 MNHEY, CDR2 SVGAGI. CDR3 bases: TGTGCCAGCAGTTACTCGACCGACAGTCTATACGAGCAGTACTTC. Protein sequence: CASSYSTDSLYEQYF.

This clone was seen just once. The chain joins TRBV2 to TRBJ1-1, with 9 bases lining up with TRBD1. The CDR3 runs 15 residues. Losses at the gene ends were 4 bases for V and 4 bases for J; bases not matched to a gene: 7. Germline loops: CDR1 SNHLY, CDR2 FYNNEI. DNA for the CDR3: TGTGCCAGCAGTGTTGGCGGGACAGGGATCACTGAAGCTTTCTTT. Translation: CASSVGGTGITEAFF.

The chain is built from TRBV6-2 or TRBV6-3 and TRBJ2-7; D call uncertain. V was clipped by 2 bases and J by 0 bases, with 11 bases between them. The germline CDR1 and CDR2 sequences are MNHEY and SVGEGT. This CDR3 is 15 amino acids long. CDR3 sequence reads: CASSYGPGSSYEQYF. Here the CDR3 DNA reads TGTGCCAGCAGTTACGGTCCGGGTAGCTCCTACGAGCAGTACTTC.

The chain recombines TRBV11-3 with TRBJ1-1; D is unclear. From germline, CDR1 is SGHNT and CDR2 YENEEA. V gave up 0 bases and J gave up 4 bases, with 6 bases separating them. The length of the CDR3 is 13 residues. CDR3 nucleotides: TGTGCCAGCAGCTTAGATTTCGGCACTGAAGCTTTCTTT. Protein sequence: CASSLDFGTEAFF.

This chain connects TRBV11-2 to TRBJ2-3; TRBD2 aligns across 8 bases. This CDR3 has 15 residues. Germline CDR1 is SGHAT and CDR2 is FQNNGV. V shed 4 bases and J 2 bases; nucleotides not matched to a gene: 5. This CDR3 is CASSSSLAVTDTQYF. CDR3 DNA: TGTGCCAGCAGCTCCTCACTAGCGGTCACAGATACGCAGTATTTT.

This sequence joins TRBV25-1 and TRBJ2-3; 7 nucleotides agree with TRBD2. This CDR3 region has 16 residues. V shed 3 bases and J 3 bases; nucleotides not matched to a gene: 9. Germline loops: CDR1 MGHDK, CDR2 SYGVNS. CDR3 coding DNA: TGTGCCAGCAGTGATTTAAGCGACGGGGGGACAGATACGCAGTATTTT. Translated, it gives CASSDLSDGGTDTQYF.

This clone was detected once. V is TRBV7-3 and J is TRBJ2-1, with 9 positions matching TRBD2. This CDR3 region has 15 residues. CDR1 and CDR2 (germline): SGHTA, FQGTGA. Losses at the gene ends were 2 bases for V and 5 bases for J; bases not matched to a gene: 4. CDR3 coding DNA: TGTGCCAGCAGCTTAGTTCTAGCGGGGAACAATGAGCAGTTCTTC. Residues: CASSLVLAGNNEQFF.

V usage is TRBV11-2 and J usage is TRBJ2-7; 7 bases map to TRBD2. V trimming: 1 base; J trimming: 0 bases; junction bases outside the gene matches: 3. CDR1 SGHAT and CDR2 FQNNGV come from the germline V gene. The CDR3 runs 15 residues. CDR3 DNA: TGTGCCAGCAGCTTAGGAACTAGCGACTCCTACGAGCAGTACTTC. This encodes CASSLGTSDSYEQYF.

The rearrangement uses TRBV28 and TRBJ2-2, with TRBD1 as a possible D gene (6 bases). This CDR3 is built from 16 residues. Germline V gene data show CDR1 as MDHEN and CDR2 as SYDVKM. The ends were cut back, 4 bases at V and 0 bases at J, with 12 bases in the middle. The CDR3 DNA follows: TGTGCCAGCAGTTATAGGGCAGGGGCGAACACCGGGGAGCTGTTTTTT. Translated, it gives CASSYRAGANTGELFF.

This rearrangement joins TRBV25-1 to TRBJ1-4, with 10 positions matching TRBD1. Unmatched junction bases numbered 8, after V lost 6 bases and J lost 7 bases. This CDR3 is built from 15 residues. Germline values: CDR1 MGHDK, CDR2 SYGVNS. The CDR3 DNA sequence: TGTGCCAGCAGATCGACCGGGACAGGGGTTGAAAAACTGTTTTTT. Translating it yields CASRSTGTGVEKLFF.

This chain links TRBV3-1 (or the pseudogene TRBV3-2) with TRBJ2-7, with 9 bases fitting TRBD2. Germline V gene sequence: CDR1 LGHDT, CDR2 YNNKEL (reference sequence). The CDR3 consists of 15 residues. V lost 1 base to trimming and J lost 2 bases; unmatched junction nucleotides: 3. The CDR3 nucleotides read TGTGCCAGCAGCCAAGGGACTAGCGTGGCCTACGAGCAGTACTTC. Translated: CASSQGTSVAYEQYF.

The chain carries TRBV7-6 and TRBJ2-7; 10 positions match TRBD1. This CDR3 has 17 amino acids. The V and J ends lost 4 bases and 6 bases, in that order; junction bases with no gene match: 15. CDR1 and CDR2 (germline): SGHVS, FNYEAQ. The CDR3 DNA sequence: TGTGCCAGCAGCTCCCGTCCCGGGACAGGGGAGTCTGGCGAGCAGTACTTC. Protein sequence: CASSSRPGTGESGEQYF.

The J gene is TRBJ2-1, the V gene TRBV3-1 (or the pseudogene TRBV3-2); tentative D call: TRBD1 (6 bases). Germline assignment: CDR1 LGHDT and CDR2 YNNKEL (reference sequence). The CDR3 runs 14 residues. Trimming took 3 bases from V and 5 from J, leaving 11 bases between them. CDR3 nucleotide sequence: TGTGCCAGCAGCCATTGGGACACCGACAATGAGCAGTTCTTC. This encodes CASSHWDTDNEQFF.

This chain connects TRBV3-1 (or the pseudogene TRBV3-2) to TRBJ2-3; D unresolved. The germline V and J ends were trimmed by 3 bases and 1 base, with 8 bases remaining between them. This CDR3 has 14 amino acids. Germline V gene lookup returns CDR1 LGHDT and CDR2 YNNKEL (reference sequence). The CDR3 spells CASSHPFRTDTQYF. CDR3 nucleotide sequence: TGTGCCAGCAGCCATCCCTTCCGCACAGATACGCAGTATTTT.

The chain employs TRBV9 and TRBJ2-1, with 11 bases matching TRBD2. The CDR3 sequence is 16 residues long. V trimming: 1 base; J trimming: 5 bases; junction bases outside the gene matches: 5. Germline V gives CDR1 SGDLS, CDR2 YYNGEE. The CDR3 DNA reads TGTGCCAGCAGCGTATTGGGACTAGCGGAAAACAATGAGCAGTTCTTC. Its translation is CASSVLGLAENNEQFF.

The chain recombines TRBV3-1 (or the pseudogene TRBV3-2) with TRBJ2-1, with unresolved D. CDR3 size: 12 residues. V was clipped by 4 bases and J by 12 bases, with 13 bases between them. CDR1 is LGHDT, CDR2 YNNKEL, per germline (reference sequence). The DNA of the CDR3 is TGTGCCAGCAGCCGCTCCGAGGCTAGGCAGTTCTTC. This translates into CASSRSEARQFF.

The chain couples TRBV28 to TRBJ2-2; perhaps TRBD1 as D (6 bases). Trimming took off 3 bases at V and 6 bases at J, with 14 bases between the two ends. CDR1 is MDHEN and CDR2 is SYDVKM in the germline V gene. CDR3 length: 15 amino acids. The CDR3 bases are TGTGCCAGCAGTTTCTCCAGGGGAAAGGCCGGGGAGCTGTTTTTT. Its translation: CASSFSRGKAGELFF. Full variable domain (rest looked up from reference TRBV28 and TRBJ2-2): DVKVTQSSRYLVKRTGEKVFLECVQDMDHENMFWYRQDPGLGLRLIYFSYDVKMKEKGDIPEGYSVSREKKERFSLILESASTNQTSMYLCASSFSRGKAGELFFGEGSRLTVL.

The chain carries TRBV24-1 and TRBJ2-1, with D perhaps matching TRBD1 (6 bases). Looked up from germline, CDR1 is KGHDR and CDR2 is SFDVKD. The CDR3 extends over 15 amino acids. V was clipped by 7 bases and J by 5 bases, with 17 bases between them. This CDR3 reads CATSPVQGNHNEQFF. In DNA form, the CDR3 reads TGTGCCACCAGCCCGGTCCAGGGGAACCACAATGAGCAGTTCTTC.

J is TRBJ2-3 and V is TRBV5-6; 9 positions agree with TRBD2. Trimming cost V 1 base and J 5 bases; bases outside gene matches: 5. The length of the CDR3 is 15 residues. Germline values: CDR1 SGHDT, CDR2 YYEEEE. The CDR3 bases are TGTGCCAGCAGCTTGTTAGCGGGAGTTGGAGATACGCAGTATTTT. This sequence encodes CASSLLAGVGDTQYF. Full variable domain (missing parts from reference TRBV5-6 and TRBJ2-3): DAGVTQSPTHLIKTRGQQVTLRCSPKSGHDTVSWYQQALGQGPQFIFQYYEEEERQRGNFPDRFSGHQFPNYSSELNVNALLLGDSALYLCASSLLAGVGDTQYFGPGTRLTVL.

This clone was picked up one time. This chain joins TRBV4-1 and TRBJ1-6; 7 nucleotides agree with TRBD1. The V gene's germline CDR1 is MGHRA and CDR2 YSYEKL. The CDR3 consists of 16 residues. V lost 4 bases to trimming and J lost 7 bases; unmatched junction nucleotides: 10. This CDR3 is CASSRGVGTANSPLHF. The CDR3 nucleotides read TGCGCCAGCAGCCGAGGAGTCGGGACAGCAAATTCACCCCTCCACTTT.

This sequence joins TRBV11-2 and TRBJ2-5; D perhaps matches TRBD2 (5 bases). Germline CDR1 reads SGHAT; CDR2 reads FQNNGV. Trimming pared 10 bases from V and 5 bases from J, leaving 23 bases between. The CDR3 has 15 amino acids. Written as DNA, the CDR3 is TGTGCCACCTTACTAGGTCGATGGGCCGGGGAGACCCAGTACTTC. Translating it yields CATLLGRWAGETQYF.

The chain combines TRBV27 with TRBJ2-3; 8 positions match TRBD1. The germline V gene has CDR1 MNHEY and CDR2 SMNVEV (reference sequence). This CDR3 comprises 14 residues. Trimming took 5 bases from V and 5 from J; bases not matched to a gene: 6. The CDR3 sequence is CASSPGQGGDTQYF. CDR3 sequence (DNA): TGTGCCAGCAGTCCAGGACAGGGCGGAGATACGCAGTATTTT.

This clone was found once. This chain links TRBV19 with TRBJ1-5; 8 nucleotides match TRBD1. The J segment lost 0 bases and the V segment lost 6 bases, leaving 4 bases of the junction unmatched. Per germline, CDR1 LNHDA and CDR2 SQIVND (reference sequence). CDR3 length equals 15 residues. CDR3 DNA sequence: TGTGCCAGTAGCCGGACAGGGTATAGCAATCAGCCCCAGCATTTT. Its protein product is CASSRTGYSNQPQHF.

The chain uses TRBV3-1 (or the pseudogene TRBV3-2) and TRBJ2-5; TRBD2 matches at 15 bases. Trimming cost V 4 bases and J 3 bases; bases outside gene matches: 3. The CDR3 extends over 16 amino acids. CDR1 and CDR2 (germline): LGHDT, YNNKEL (reference sequence). As DNA, the CDR3 is TGTGCCAGCAGCCTGGGACTAGCGGGGGGTAAAGAGACCCAGTACTTC. It encodes CASSLGLAGGKETQYF.

The chain employs TRBV11-3 and TRBJ1-1, with D perhaps matching TRBD1 (5 bases). Looked up from germline, CDR1 is SGHNT and CDR2 is YENEEA. Trimming stripped 5 bases from V and 0 bases from J, with 16 bases between. The CDR3 is 16 amino acids. CDR3 amino acids: CASSPGGVGVNTEAFF. In DNA form, the CDR3 reads TGTGCCAGCAGCCCCGGAGGGGTTGGGGTGAACACTGAAGCTTTCTTT.

This chain's CDR3 is CASRPAGGNTDTQYF. Here the CDR3 DNA reads TGTGCCAGTAGGCCGGCAGGGGGAAACACAGATACGCAGTATTTT. The rearrangement uses TRBV19 and TRBJ2-3; 7 nucleotides line up with TRBD1. V dropped 6 bases and J dropped 2; count of bases not matched to a gene: 8. The CDR3 is 15 amino acids. The germline V gene has CDR1 LNHDA and CDR2 SQIVND (reference sequence).

The chain employs TRBV7-9 and TRBJ1-2, with D perhaps matching TRBD1 (6 bases). Between the trimmed V and J ends, which lost 4 bases and 8 bases, there was a span of 17 bases. The germline CDR1 and CDR2 sequences are SEHNR and FQNEAQ (reference sequence). The CDR3 is 14 amino acids. The chain's CDR3 is CASSSTGRESGYTF. Here the CDR3 DNA reads TGTGCCAGCAGCTCTACAGGGAGGGAATCGGGCTACACCTTC. Supplemented by reference TRBV7-9 and TRBJ1-2, the full variable domain reads DTGVSQNPRHKITKRGQNVTFRCDPISEHNRLYWYRQTLGQGPEFLTYFQNEAQLEKSRLLSDRFSAERPKGSFSTLEIQRTEQGDSAMYLCASSSTGRESGYTFGSGTRLTVV.

The J gene is TRBJ2-5, the V gene TRBV5-4, with 7 bases that match TRBD1. From germline, CDR1 is SGHNT and CDR2 YYREEE (reference sequence). The CDR3 length is 15 residues. V gave up 0 bases and J gave up 5 bases; unmatched junction bases: 7. CDR3 DNA sequence: TGTGCCAGCAGCTTGGTTGCCAGGGGACAGGAGACCCAGTACTTC. It is translated as CASSLVARGQETQYF.

This clone was observed a single time. CDR3 residues: CASSLASSDFSGYGYTF. The CDR3 DNA reads as TGTGCCAGCAGCTTAGCTTCGTCAGACTTCTCCGGCTATGGCTACACCTTC. V usage is TRBV7-9 and J usage is TRBJ1-2; D is unresolved. Germline V gives CDR1 SEHNR, CDR2 FQNEAQ (reference sequence). Trimming removed 0 bases from V and 4 bases from J, with 18 bases in between. The CDR3 sequence is 17 residues long.